This T cell receptor beta chain is from a study of a mutant IDH1 vaccine in newly diagnosed glioma. The CDR3 is 17 residues long. With 0 bases removed from V and 3 bases from J, the gap between germline ends came to 15 bases. Looked up from germline, CDR1 is SNHLY and CDR2 is FYNNEI. Some clones are missing from TCRdb's copy, which holds only in-frame ones; the method was immunoSEQ multiplex PCR. The sample holds tens of thousands of clones, roughly 78% seen once. Regarding this clone: What it recognizes is unknown.

Indicated time point: week 5, during vaccination. Every single dose of the vaccine, 300 ug of mutant IDH1 20-mer peptide, came with topical imiquimod. V is TRBV2 and J is TRBJ1-5; D is perhaps TRBD1 (5 bases). This specimen consisted of PBMCs, obtained from a glioma patient whose treatment included an IDH1 peptide vaccine. The clonotype was recovered from a woman aged 40 to 55 with glioma. As DNA, the CDR3 is TGTGCCAGCAGTGAAGCGCAGGAGGGGAGTAACAATCAGCCCCAGCATTTT. As protein: CASSEAQEGSNNQPQHF.